A single sample gave rise to the 24 T cell receptor beta chains below, sequenced in a study of shared clonotypes between healthy human individuals. The table came from immunoSEQ multiplex PCR; TCRdb's copy has only in-frame clones and leaves some out. The sample lists about 680,000 clones, approximately 79% occurring once. Input material: memory CD4+ T cells sorted from blood. The subset was: CD45RA-negative fraction. These receptors all come from a woman between 25 and 40 years old in good health.

V usage is TRBV19 and J usage is TRBJ2-7; 8 bases are a match to TRBD1. The germline V gene encodes CDR1 LNHDA and CDR2 SQIVND (reference sequence). Germline trimming cut 3 bases from V and 7 bases from J; bases unmatched to any gene: 5. The CDR3 runs to 13 residues. Here the CDR3 DNA reads TGTGCCAGTAGTATTAAACAGGGGGGTGAGCAGTACTTC. Translated: CASSIKQGGEQYF.

In DNA, the CDR3 is TGCGCCAGCAGCTTCGATGAGATCGGCTACACCTTC. The encoded protein is CASSFDEIGYTF. V is TRBV5-1 and J is TRBJ1-2; D uncertain. Trimming pared 2 bases from V and 8 bases from J, leaving 10 bases between. The length of the CDR3 is 12 residues. Germline CDR1 reads SGHRS; CDR2 reads YFSETQ.

V gene TRBV15 combines with J gene TRBJ1-4; D gene uncertain. The germline CDR1 and CDR2 sequences are LNHNV and YYDKDF (reference sequence). V lost 0 bases to trimming and J lost 5 bases, with 10 bases between them. This CDR3 contains 15 residues. The CDR3 nucleotides are TGTGCCACCAGCAGAGATAGGCCAGGCAATGAAAAACTGTTTTTT. It specifies CATSRDRPGNEKLFF.

The chain couples TRBV5-4 to TRBJ2-2; no firm D call. Germline-derived CDR1 and CDR2 are SGHNT and YYREEE (reference sequence). This CDR3 has 15 amino acids. V was clipped by 2 bases and J by 0 bases, with 8 bases between them. The CDR3 loop reads CASSLYSSNTGELFF. In nucleotides, the CDR3 is TGTGCCAGCAGCTTATATTCCTCGAACACCGGGGAGCTGTTTTTT.

The table lists this clone with a few counts. This CDR3 is also generated by other DNA sequences in the sample. The V call is TRBV14, the J call TRBJ1-2; the D is unclear. The CDR3 loop spans 13 amino acids. Germline V gene data show CDR1 as SGHDN and CDR2 as FVKESK. V was shortened by 1 base and J by 3 bases, with 6 bases between the two germline ends. CDR3 amino acids: CASSQGLDYGYTF. The CDR3 DNA reads TGTGCCAGCAGCCAAGGCCTGGACTATGGCTACACCTTC.

The V and J genes are TRBV5-1 and TRBJ2-1; D could derive from TRBD1 or TRBD2 (5 bases each). The CDR3 loop spans 13 amino acids. With 5 bases removed from V and 9 bases from J, the gap between germline ends came to 15 bases. CDR1 is SGHRS, CDR2 YFSETQ, per germline. CDR3: CASRLSPGTEQFF. The CDR3 bases are TGCGCCAGCAGACTCAGTCCGGGGACTGAGCAGTTCTTC.

The V call is TRBV28, the J call TRBJ1-5, with no clear D. CDR1 is MDHEN and CDR2 is SYDVKM in the germline V gene. The CDR3 is 11 residues long. Deletions cut 6 bases from V and 7 bases from J, with 7 bases between. CDR3 protein: CASRDEQPQHF. DNA of the CDR3: TGTGCCAGCAGAGACGAACAGCCCCAGCATTTT.

This rearrangement joins TRBV19 to TRBJ2-7; unclear D gene. Trimming stripped 3 bases from V and 0 bases from J, with 12 bases between. CDR1 and CDR2 (germline): LNHDA, SQIVND (reference sequence). CDR3 size: 15 residues. The CDR3 protein is CASSMRSINSYEQYF. The CDR3 DNA reads TGTGCCAGTAGTATGAGGTCTATAAACTCCTACGAGCAGTACTTC.

The rearrangement links TRBV27 to TRBJ2-1, with TRBD1 identical over 9 bases. CDR3 size: 14 residues. Trimming cost V 6 bases and J 6 bases; bases outside gene matches: 6. Per the germline V gene, CDR1 is MNHEY and CDR2 is SMNVEV (reference sequence). In nucleotides, the CDR3 is TGTGCCAGCAGACAGGGGGCGGTTTCCAATGAGCAGTTCTTC. It specifies CASRQGAVSNEQFF.

The rearrangement joins TRBV6-1 to TRBJ2-3; 7 bases map to TRBD1. With V trimmed by 6 bases and J by 3 bases, 6 bases remained unmatched. Germline V gene sequence: CDR1 MNHNS, CDR2 SASEGT. The CDR3 extends over 14 amino acids. As DNA, the CDR3 is TGTGCCAGCAGCCAAGGGACAGATACAGATACGCAGTATTTT. It codes for CASSQGTDTDTQYF.

The V gene is TRBV5-1, the J gene TRBJ2-1; weak D call: TRBD1 (6 bases). CDR1 and CDR2 from the germline V gene are SGHRS and YFSETQ. V was cut by 3 bases and J by 10 bases, with 17 bases left in between. The CDR3 contains 14 residues. CDR3 DNA: TGCGCCAGCAGCTCCTCCAAGGGACACTCGGAGCAGTTCTTC. It translates to CASSSSKGHSEQFF.

The rearrangement joins TRBV5-5 to TRBJ1-3; D unclear. The CDR3 loop spans 16 amino acids. Germline V lookup: CDR1 SGHKS, CDR2 YYEKEE (reference sequence). V was trimmed by 4 bases and J by 4 bases, leaving 18 bases between them. The CDR3 DNA is TGTGCCAGCAGCCCCACTTCCTTGTCCTCAGGAAACACCATATATTTT. Its translation is CASSPTSLSSGNTIYF.

The genes are TRBV5-1 and TRBJ2-2; D is possibly TRBD2 (6 bases). CDR3 size: 16 residues. The V and J ends lost 3 bases and 0 bases respectively, with 12 bases between them. Germline V lookup: CDR1 SGHRS, CDR2 YFSETQ. The CDR3 nucleotides are TGCGCCAGCAGCTACGGGACTCAAGCGAACACCGGGGAGCTGTTTTTT. Its translation is CASSYGTQANTGELFF.

The V gene is TRBV20-1, the J gene TRBJ2-1; D gene uncertain. The ends were cut back, 5 bases at V and 4 bases at J, with 3 bases in the middle. The CDR3 is 10 amino acids. From germline, CDR1 is DFQATT and CDR2 SNEGSKA (reference sequence). CDR3 region: CSAHYNEQFF. The CDR3 DNA reads as TGCAGTGCTCATTACAATGAGCAGTTCTTC.

This sequence joins TRBV7-8 and TRBJ1-3, with D uncertain. This CDR3 region has 16 residues. CDR1 SGHVS and CDR2 FQNEAQ come from the germline V gene. The V and J ends lost 1 base and 1 base respectively, with 11 bases between them. This CDR3 reads CASSLVQDGSGNTIYF. The CDR3 DNA sequence: TGTGCCAGCAGCTTAGTTCAGGACGGATCTGGAAACACCATATATTTT.

The chain uses TRBV7-9 and TRBJ2-7, with TRBD2 matching 8 bases. The J segment lost 2 bases and the V segment lost 4 bases, leaving 4 bases of the junction unmatched. This CDR3 region has 14 residues. CDR1 and CDR2 (germline): SEHNR, FQNEAQ (reference sequence). The CDR3: CASSSSGLAYEQYF. CDR3 bases: TGTGCCAGCAGCTCCTCGGGACTAGCCTACGAGCAGTACTTC. The entire variable domain, with the rest obtained from reference TRBV7-9 and TRBJ2-7, is as follows: DTGVSQNPRHKITKRGQNVTFRCDPISEHNRLYWYRQTLGQGPEFLTYFQNEAQLEKSRLLSDRFSAERPKGSFSTLEIQRTEQGDSAMYLCASSSSGLAYEQYFGPGTRLTVT.

V gene TRBV29-1 combines with J gene TRBJ1-2, with 7 nucleotides matching TRBD1. The CDR3 has 12 residues. J was trimmed by 8 bases and V by 6 bases; bases with no gene match: 9. The germline CDR1 and CDR2 sequences are SQVTM and ANQGSEA. The CDR3 nucleotides are TGCAGCGTGACCCCAGGGGGTCTGGGCTACACCTTC. This gives the protein CSVTPGGLGYTF.

The chain is built from TRBV7-2 and TRBJ2-7; TRBD1 aligns across 7 bases. V trimming: 5 bases; J trimming: 9 bases; junction bases outside the gene matches: 16. From germline, CDR1 is SGHTA and CDR2 FQGNSA. The CDR3 totals 15 residues. CDR3 sequence (DNA): TGTGCCAGCAGCACTCGCTTCGGGACAGACAAGGGGCAGTACTTC. Protein: CASSTRFGTDKGQYF.

The chain is built from TRBV28 and TRBJ1-1, with D unclear. The CDR3 loop spans 13 amino acids. Germline V lookup: CDR1 MDHEN, CDR2 SYDVKM. The V end was cut by 3 bases, the J end by 2 bases, with 7 bases between. The CDR3 protein is CASSFPTNTEAFF. CDR3 DNA: TGTGCCAGCAGTTTTCCCACAAACACTGAAGCTTTCTTT.

The V and J genes are TRBV28 and TRBJ2-1; D possibly corresponds to TRBD2 (6 bases). CDR1 and CDR2 from the germline V gene are MDHEN and SYDVKM. The CDR3 extends over 12 amino acids. Trimming left V 6 bases short and J 14 bases short, with 17 bases between. This CDR3 reads CASSSALQREFF. CDR3 bases: TGTGCCAGCAGCTCAGCTCTACAGCGGGAGTTCTTC.

As regards this clone: This CDR3 is also generated by other DNA sequences in the sample. The V call is TRBV19, the J call TRBJ2-3, with 10 bases fitting TRBD2. The CDR3 runs to 13 residues. CDR1 LNHDA and CDR2 SQIVND come from the germline V gene (reference sequence). Trimming cost V 5 bases and J 6 bases; bases outside gene matches: 2. The CDR3 nucleotides are TGTGCCAGTAGTCTGGGACTAGCGGATACGCAGTATTTT. Its protein is CASSLGLADTQYF.

About this clone: Other DNA sequences in this specimen translate into the identical CDR3. The genes are TRBV28 and TRBJ2-5; D is undetermined. This CDR3 is 11 amino acids long. Germline assignment: CDR1 MDHEN and CDR2 SYDVKM. Trimming removed 2 bases from V and 5 bases from J, with 3 bases in between. The CDR3: CASSLRETQYF. Here the CDR3 DNA reads TGTGCCAGCAGTTTAAGGGAGACCCAGTACTTC.

The V gene is TRBV7-9, the J gene TRBJ1-1; 8 bases align to TRBD1. The CDR3 consists of 17 residues. Germline CDR1 is SEHNR and CDR2 is FQNEAQ (reference sequence). After removal of 5 bases from V and 3 bases from J, the junction contained 14 bases not matched to a gene. The CDR3 loop reads CASSDPTGQGADTEAFF. The CDR3 nucleotides read TGTGCCAGCAGCGACCCCACCGGGCAGGGGGCTGACACTGAAGCTTTCTTT.

This clone was counted between two and nine times. The chain links TRBV15 to TRBJ2-1; D tentatively fits TRBD1 or TRBD2 (6 bases each). This CDR3 contains 17 residues. Germline V gene data show CDR1 as LNHNV and CDR2 as YYDKDF (reference sequence). V gave up 3 bases and J gave up 0 bases, with 15 bases separating them. CDR3 DNA sequence: TGTGCCACCAGCAGGGATTACGGGGGCATCTCCTACAATGAGCAGTTCTTC. It is translated as CATSRDYGGISYNEQFF.